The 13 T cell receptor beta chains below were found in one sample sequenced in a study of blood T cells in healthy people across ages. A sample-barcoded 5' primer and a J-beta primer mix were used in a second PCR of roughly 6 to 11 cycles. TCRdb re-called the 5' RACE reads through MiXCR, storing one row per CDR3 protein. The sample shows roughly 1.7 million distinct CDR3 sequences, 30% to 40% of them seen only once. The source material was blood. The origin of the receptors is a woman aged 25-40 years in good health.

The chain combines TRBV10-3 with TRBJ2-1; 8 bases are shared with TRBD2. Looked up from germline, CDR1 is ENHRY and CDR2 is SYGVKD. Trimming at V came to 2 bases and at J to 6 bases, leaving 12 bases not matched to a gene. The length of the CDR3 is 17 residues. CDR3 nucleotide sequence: TGTGCCATCAGTGAGAATTTCGGGTTAGCGGGAAGCAATGAGCAGTTCTTC. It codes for CAISENFGLAGSNEQFF.

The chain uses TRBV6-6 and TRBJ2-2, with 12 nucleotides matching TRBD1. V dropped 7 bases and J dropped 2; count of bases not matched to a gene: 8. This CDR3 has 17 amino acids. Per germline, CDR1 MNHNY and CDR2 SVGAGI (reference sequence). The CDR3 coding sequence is TGTGCCAGCAACGGCGGGACAGGGGGCCGAAACACCGGGGAGCTGTTTTTT. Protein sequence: CASNGGTGGRNTGELFF.

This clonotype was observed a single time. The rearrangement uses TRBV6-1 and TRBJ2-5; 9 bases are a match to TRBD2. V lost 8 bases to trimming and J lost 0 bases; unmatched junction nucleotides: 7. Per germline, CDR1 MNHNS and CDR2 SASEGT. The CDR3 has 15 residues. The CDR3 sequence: CASVWASGNQETQYF. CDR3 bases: TGTGCCAGCGTCTGGGCTAGCGGGAACCAAGAGACCCAGTACTTC.

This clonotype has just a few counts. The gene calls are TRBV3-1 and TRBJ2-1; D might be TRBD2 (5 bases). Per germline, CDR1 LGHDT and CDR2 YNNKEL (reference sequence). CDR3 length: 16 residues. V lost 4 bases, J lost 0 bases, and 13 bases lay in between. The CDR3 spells CASSLRRASSYNEQFF. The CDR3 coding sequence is TGTGCCAGCAGCCTAAGGCGGGCGAGCTCCTACAATGAGCAGTTCTTC.

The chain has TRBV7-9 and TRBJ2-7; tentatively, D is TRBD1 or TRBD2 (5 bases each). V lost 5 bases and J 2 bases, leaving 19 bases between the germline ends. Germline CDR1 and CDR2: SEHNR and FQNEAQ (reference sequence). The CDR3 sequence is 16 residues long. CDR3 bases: TGTGCCAGCAGCGCCAGTCCGGGACGGGGAACCTACGAGCAGTACTTC. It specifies CASSASPGRGTYEQYF.

CDR3 region: CASSVGQGEAFF. DNA of the CDR3: TGTGCCAGCAGCGTAGGACAGGGCGAAGCTTTCTTT. J is TRBJ1-1 and V is TRBV6-1; 8 positions agree with TRBD1. The CDR3 contains 12 residues. Per germline, CDR1 MNHNS and CDR2 SASEGT. Unmatched junction bases numbered 5, after V lost 6 bases and J lost 8 bases.

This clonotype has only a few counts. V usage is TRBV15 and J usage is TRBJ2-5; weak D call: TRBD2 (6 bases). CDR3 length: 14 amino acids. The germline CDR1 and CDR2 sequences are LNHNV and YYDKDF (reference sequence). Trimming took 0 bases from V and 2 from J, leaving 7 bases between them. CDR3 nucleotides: TGTGCCACCAGCAGAGATCTAGCGCAAGAGACCCAGTACTTC. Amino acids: CATSRDLAQETQYF.

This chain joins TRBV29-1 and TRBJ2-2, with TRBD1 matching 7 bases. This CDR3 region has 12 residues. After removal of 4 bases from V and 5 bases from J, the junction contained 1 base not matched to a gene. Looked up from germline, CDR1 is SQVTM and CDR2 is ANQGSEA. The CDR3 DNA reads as TGCAGCGTTGGCAGGGGGACCGGGGAGCTGTTTTTT. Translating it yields CSVGRGTGELFF.

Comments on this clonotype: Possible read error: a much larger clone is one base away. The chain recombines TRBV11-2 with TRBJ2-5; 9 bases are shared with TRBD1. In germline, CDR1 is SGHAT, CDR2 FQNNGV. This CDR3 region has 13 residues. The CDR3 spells CACSSDRGETQYF. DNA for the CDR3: TGTGCCTGCAGCTCGGACAGGGGAGAGACCCAGTACTTC.

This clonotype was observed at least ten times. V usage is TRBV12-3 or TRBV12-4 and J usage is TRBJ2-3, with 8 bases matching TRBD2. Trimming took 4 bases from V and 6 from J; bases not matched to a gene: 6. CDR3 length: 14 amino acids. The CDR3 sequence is CASSWGTSMDTQYF. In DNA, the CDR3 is TGTGCCAGCAGTTGGGGGACTAGTATGGATACGCAGTATTTT.

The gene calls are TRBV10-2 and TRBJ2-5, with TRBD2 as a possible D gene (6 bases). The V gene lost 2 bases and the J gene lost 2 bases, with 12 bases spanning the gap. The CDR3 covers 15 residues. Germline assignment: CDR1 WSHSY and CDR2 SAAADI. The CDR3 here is CASSETLAQQETQYF. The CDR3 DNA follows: TGCGCCAGCAGTGAGACGCTAGCGCAGCAAGAGACCCAGTACTTC.

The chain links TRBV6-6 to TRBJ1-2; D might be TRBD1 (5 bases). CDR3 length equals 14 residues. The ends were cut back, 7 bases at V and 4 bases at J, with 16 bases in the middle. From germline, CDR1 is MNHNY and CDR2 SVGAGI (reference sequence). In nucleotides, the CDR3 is TGTGCCAGCAAGGGGAGGGCGGGATCCTATGGCTACACCTTC. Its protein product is CASKGRAGSYGYTF.

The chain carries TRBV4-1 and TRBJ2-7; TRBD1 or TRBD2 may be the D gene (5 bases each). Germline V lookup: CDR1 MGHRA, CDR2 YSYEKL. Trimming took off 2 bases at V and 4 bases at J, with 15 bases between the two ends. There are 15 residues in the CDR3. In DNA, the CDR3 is TGCGCCAGCAGCCAAAGGACATTAGGAGGATACGAGCAGTACTTC. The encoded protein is CASSQRTLGGYEQYF.